Below are 10 T cell receptor beta chains sequenced from a single sample in a study of CD8 T cells in ankylosing spondylitis. TCRdb recomputed calls from the 5' RACE reads with MiXCR, one row per CDR3 protein. This sample has tens of thousands of distinct CDR3 sequences; approximately 7.4% occur once, and the top ten carry around 8.5%. The sequencing input was blood, either unsorted or a sorted T cell fraction (not recorded which). These receptors were collected from a female donor with ankylosing spondylitis or in good health (not recorded which).

This clonotype was counted a few times. J is TRBJ1-2 and V is TRBV5-6, with D hard to call. Per germline, CDR1 SGHDT and CDR2 YYEEEE. The CDR3 runs 14 residues. V dropped 0 bases and J dropped 1 base, with 7 bases sitting between them. As DNA, the CDR3 is TGTGCCAGCAGCTTGGCCCAAGTTAACTATGGCTACACCTTC. Encoded protein: CASSLAQVNYGYTF.

In its sample, this clonotype was seen many times. CDR3 bases: TGTGCCAGCAGATCAGATCATAGCAATCAGCCCCAGCATTTT. Translation: CASRSDHSNQPQHF. The gene calls are TRBV6-1 and TRBJ1-5; no definite D call. The CDR3 spans 14 residues. V gave up 6 bases and J gave up 0 bases, with 9 bases separating them. The germline V gene has CDR1 MNHNS and CDR2 SASEGT.

Many counts were recorded for this clonotype. The V call is TRBV6-5, the J call TRBJ1-5; 7 nucleotides line up with TRBD1. This CDR3 region has 19 residues. The germline V gene encodes CDR1 MNHEY and CDR2 SVGAGI. The junction had 13 bases not matched to a gene; V was cut back by 2 bases and J by 0 bases. CDR3 bases: TGTGCCAGCAGTTACCCGGCGGGGACAGTTCCCAATAGCAATCAGCCCCAGCATTTT. Its translation: CASSYPAGTVPNSNQPQHF.

This clonotype was recorded at least ten times. V gene TRBV5-1 combines with J gene TRBJ2-1; D remains unclear. The germline V gene has CDR1 SGHRS and CDR2 YFSETQ. The CDR3 loop spans 15 amino acids. V dropped 1 base and J dropped 4 bases, with 12 bases sitting between them. The CDR3 loop is CASSLSGEGYNEQFF. CDR3 bases: TGCGCCAGCAGCTTGTCAGGAGAAGGGTACAATGAGCAGTTCTTC.

At least ten counts were recorded for this clonotype. The chain is built from TRBV12-3 or TRBV12-4 and TRBJ2-3; 7 positions match TRBD1. The CDR3 is 15 amino acids. Trimming removed 4 bases from V and 3 bases from J; junction bases left unmatched: 7. CDR3 sequence (DNA): TGTGCCAGCAGTTCCCAGACAGGGTGGACAGATACGCAGTATTTT. Its protein is CASSSQTGWTDTQYF.

This clonotype was picked up many times. The chain links TRBV12-3 or TRBV12-4 to TRBJ2-7, with 11 positions matching TRBD2. V trimming: 7 bases; J trimming: 3 bases; junction bases outside the gene matches: 5. This CDR3 is 14 amino acids long. The chain's CDR3 is CASTASGGNYEQYF. CDR3 in DNA: TGTGCCAGCACCGCTAGCGGGGGGAACTACGAGCAGTACTTC.

Many counts were recorded for this clonotype. The chain couples TRBV5-8 to TRBJ2-3; D is ambiguous. The CDR3 has 13 amino acids. V shed 6 bases and J shed 2 bases, with 10 bases lying between them. Per the germline V gene, CDR1 is SGHTS and CDR2 is YDEGEE. The CDR3 loop reads CASTRAYTDTQYF. CDR3 in DNA: TGTGCCAGCACCCGGGCCTACACAGATACGCAGTATTTT. Full variable domain (outside the CDR3, taken from reference TRBV5-8 and TRBJ2-3): EAGVTQSPTHLIKTRGQQATLRCSPISGHTSVYWYQQALGLGLQFLLWYDEGEERNRGNFPPRFSGRQFPNYSSELNVNALELEDSALYLCASTRAYTDTQYFGPGTRLTVL.

The chain is built from TRBV7-2 and TRBJ2-5, with no clear D. The ends were cut back, 4 bases at V and 3 bases at J, with 9 bases in the middle. CDR3 size: 13 residues. Germline loops: CDR1 SGHTA, CDR2 FQGNSA. CDR3 in DNA: TGTGCCAGCAGCTCCCGGACGGAAGAGACCCAGTACTTC. As protein: CASSSRTEETQYF. Full variable domain (outside the CDR3, taken from reference TRBV7-2 and TRBJ2-5): GAGVSQSPSNKVTEKGKDVELRCDPISGHTALYWYRQSLGQGLEFLIYFQGNSAPDKSGLPSDRFSAERTGGSVSTLTIQRTQQEDSAVYLCASSSRTEETQYFGPGTRLLVL.

This clonotype was observed a few times. The chain uses TRBV2 and TRBJ1-4, with 7 bases fitting TRBD1. Germline V lookup: CDR1 SNHLY, CDR2 FYNNEI. CDR3 length: 14 residues. After removal of 4 bases from V and 6 bases from J, the junction contained 5 bases not matched to a gene. This CDR3 is CASSVQGFDEKLFF. CDR3 DNA: TGTGCCAGCAGTGTACAGGGGTTTGATGAAAAACTGTTTTTT.

This clonotype was picked up many times. The CDR3 region has the DNA TGTGCCAGCAGCGACGACAGGGGGACGAATTCACCCCTCCACTTT. Its translation is CASSDDRGTNSPLHF. This chain links TRBV28 with TRBJ1-6; 9 bases line up with TRBD1. In germline, CDR1 is MDHEN, CDR2 SYDVKM. This CDR3 spans 15 amino acids. Germline trimming cut 6 bases from V and 7 bases from J; bases unmatched to any gene: 7.